This T cell receptor beta chain originates from a study of T cells in Graves' hyperthyroidism and ophthalmopathy. Study-wide background: Blood from the periphery was taken at initial diagnosis, before any treatment. Study-level results: Blood also carried most thyroid clonotypes expanded above 0.001.

TCR beta CDR3 sequences were amplified from RNA transcripts. The HTBI primer set served for first-round RT-PCR of the TCR CDR3. From the multiplex PCR reads, TCRdb called clonotypes with MiXCR, one entry per CDR3 protein. The sample contains some 270,000 distinct CDR3 sequences, 13% of which appear only once. The patients, who ranged from 18 to 65 in age, presented with newly diagnosed hyperthyroidism lasting under 2 months. It was uncontrolled infection, other autoimmune disease, pregnancy or lactation that excluded patients. Many counts were recorded for this clonotype. Antigen: not known. The clonotype originates from a woman under 40 with Graves' hyperthyroidism that later progressed to Graves' ophthalmopathy. Specimen: blood.

CDR3 region: CASSHNPSLGNIQYF. CDR3 in DNA: TGTGCCAGCAGCCACAATCCTAGCCTAGGAAACATTCAGTACTTC. This sequence joins TRBV3-1 and TRBJ2-4; possible D gene TRBD2, 5 bases. This CDR3 region has 15 residues. Trimming stripped 3 bases from V and 6 bases from J, with 15 bases between. Germline CDR1 reads LGHDT; CDR2 reads YNNKEL (reference sequence). The variable domain in full, completed from reference TRBV3-1 and TRBJ2-4, reads DTAVSQTPKYLVTQMGNDKSIKCEQNLGHDTMYWYKQDSKKFLKIMFSYNNKELIINETVPNRFSPKSPDKAHLNLHINSLELGDSAVYFCASSHNPSLGNIQYFGAGTRLSVL.